These 14 T cell receptor beta chains share one sample of origin, sequenced in a study of early T cells in non-severe SARS-CoV-2 infection. TCRdb recomputed calls from the 5' RACE reads with MiXCR, one row per CDR3 protein. The data contain 57,000 or so distinct CDR3 sequences, more than 10% of them seen just once; the ten biggest clones take up approximately 1.2%. Sequences were derived from whole blood, sampled at baseline. The receptors derive from an adult who was a healthcare worker with PCR-confirmed SARS-CoV-2 infection or an uninfected control (not recorded which). The donor label of this sample is uncertain.

The chain combines TRBV30 with TRBJ1-4, with D hard to call. The CDR3 sequence is 14 residues long. Trimming took off 5 bases at V and 0 bases at J, with 10 bases between the two ends. CDR1 is GTSNPN and CDR2 is SVGIG in the germline V gene (reference sequence). CDR3 loop: CAWQRSSTNEKLFF. Written as DNA, the CDR3 is TGTGCCTGGCAAAGGTCTTCAACTAATGAAAAACTGTTTTTT. Variable domain in full (rest from reference TRBV30 and TRBJ1-4): SQTIHQWPATLVQPVGSPLSLECTVEGTSNPNLYWYRQAAGRGLQLLFYSVGIGQISSEVPQNLSASRPQDRQFILSSKKLLLSDSGFYLCAWQRSSTNEKLFFGSGTQLSVL.

The chain uses TRBV6-1 and TRBJ1-2; 9 nucleotides align to TRBD1. Germline CDR1 and CDR2: MNHNS and SASEGT. The V gene end was trimmed by 7 bases and the J gene end by 4 bases; junction bases not matched to a gene: 13. The CDR3 covers 16 residues. The CDR3 here is CASKRRTGGEGYGYTF. Here the CDR3 DNA reads TGTGCCAGCAAAAGAAGAACAGGGGGCGAAGGCTATGGCTACACCTTC.

The V call is TRBV5-1, the J call TRBJ2-7; D is perhaps TRBD1 (5 bases). From germline, CDR1 is SGHRS and CDR2 YFSETQ. Trimming pared 4 bases from V and 7 bases from J, leaving 15 bases between. The CDR3 contains 13 residues. The CDR3, as DNA: TGCGCCAGCAGCGTCGACAGTCTTGGGGAGCAGTACGTC. This codes for CASSVDSLGEQYV.

This clonotype has ten or more counts. The chain links TRBV7-6 to TRBJ1-2; the match to TRBD1 covers 7 bases. V gave up 2 bases and J gave up 0 bases; unmatched junction bases: 12. Germline assignment: CDR1 SGHVS and CDR2 FNYEAQ. The CDR3 consists of 18 residues. Here the CDR3 DNA reads TGTGCCAGCAGCTTATTCACCGGGACAGCCGTTGCTAACTATGGCTACACCTTC. Translated: CASSLFTGTAVANYGYTF. The whole variable domain, filled in from reference TRBV7-6 and TRBJ1-2, reads GAGVSQSPRYKVTKRGQDVALRCDPISGHVSLYWYRQALGQGPEFLTYFNYEAQQDKSGLPNDRFSAERPEGSISTLTIQRTEQRDSAMYRCASSLFTGTAVANYGYTFGSGTRLTVV.

V is TRBV6-1 and J is TRBJ2-7; D possibly matches TRBD1 or TRBD2 (6 bases each). The ends were cut back, 3 bases at V and 7 bases at J, with 16 bases in the middle. CDR1 is MNHNS and CDR2 is SASEGT in the germline V gene. The CDR3 extends over 14 amino acids. The CDR3 sequence: CASSDSGGNGEQYV. The CDR3 DNA reads as TGTGCCAGCAGTGATTCCGGGGGCAATGGGGAGCAGTACGTC.

This clonotype occurred a few times. The rearrangement links TRBV4-1 to TRBJ1-6, with TRBD1 as a possible D gene (5 bases). Germline V lookup: CDR1 MGHRA, CDR2 YSYEKL. The CDR3 is 15 residues long. The V and J ends lost 4 bases and 7 bases respectively, with 14 bases between them. CDR3 protein: CASSLLLGGNSPLHF. The CDR3 nucleotides read TGCGCCAGCAGCCTCCTGCTCGGGGGGAATTCACCCCTCCACTTT.

The genes are TRBV2 and TRBJ2-7, with 11 bases aligning to TRBD1. V lost 7 bases, J lost 7 bases, and 6 bases stayed unmatched. The CDR3 consists of 13 residues. Germline assignment: CDR1 SNHLY and CDR2 FYNNEI. The CDR3, as DNA: TGTGCCAGCACTGGACAGGGGGCGCGTGAGCAGTACGTC. Translation: CASTGQGAREQYV.

Ten or more counts support this clonotype. The V and J genes are TRBV12-3 or TRBV12-4 and TRBJ1-5; no definite D call. The CDR3 consists of 17 residues. V shed 3 bases and J shed 0 bases, with 15 bases lying between them. The CDR3 DNA follows: TGTGCCAGCAGTTTTTCGGCGGAGATCGATAGCAATCAGCCCCAGCATTTT. Translation: CASSFSAEIDSNQPQHF.

This clonotype has a handful of counts. As DNA, the CDR3 is TGTGCTAGCGCAGAGGGGACTAGCGGGGGAGGTGAGCAGTTCTTC. Translated, it gives CASAEGTSGGGEQFF. The chain recombines TRBV12-5 with TRBJ2-1; 14 bases map to TRBD2. The CDR3 has 15 amino acids. CDR1 and CDR2 (germline): LGHNT, FRNRAP. J lost 9 bases, V lost 9 bases, and 10 bases had no gene match.

The chain recombines TRBV30 with TRBJ1-1, with unresolved D. The CDR3 length is 13 residues. V lost 0 bases, J lost 0 bases, and 5 bases lay in between. Per germline, CDR1 GTSNPN and CDR2 SVGIG (reference sequence). The CDR3 region is CAWSVGVNTEAFF. The CDR3 DNA reads as TGTGCCTGGAGTGTTGGGGTGAACACTGAAGCTTTCTTT.

This clonotype was seen ten or more times. The genes are TRBV20-1 and TRBJ1-6; D is unresolved. The germline CDR1 and CDR2 sequences are DFQATT and SNEGSKA (reference sequence). V shed 2 bases and J shed 0 bases, with 5 bases lying between them. This CDR3 contains 14 residues. For the CDR3, the DNA is TGCAGTGCTAGACCCAGCTCCTATAATTCACCCCTCCACTTT. This sequence encodes CSARPSSYNSPLHF.

The V call is TRBV15, the J call TRBJ1-1; the D is unclear. CDR3 length equals 14 residues. Trimming removed 0 bases from V and 7 bases from J, with 12 bases in between. Germline loops: CDR1 LNHNV, CDR2 YYDKDF (reference sequence). The CDR3 sequence is CATSRDPESFEAFF. Here the CDR3 DNA reads TGTGCCACCAGCAGAGACCCCGAAAGTTTTGAAGCTTTCTTT.

This clonotype has only one observation. V gene TRBV10-3 combines with J gene TRBJ2-7, with 9 bases aligning to TRBD1. The V gene end was trimmed by 10 bases and the J gene end by 0 bases; junction bases not matched to a gene: 4. The CDR3 is made up of 13 amino acids. Germline assignment: CDR1 ENHRY and CDR2 SYGVKD. In DNA, the CDR3 is TGTGCCACTGGACAGGGGAGCTCCTACGAGCAGTACGTC. This translates into CATGQGSSYEQYV.

Only a few counts were recorded for this clonotype. The V call is TRBV2, the J call TRBJ2-6; 7 nucleotides line up with TRBD1. V lost 7 bases and J lost 0; bases outside the gene matches: 15. Germline V gene sequence: CDR1 SNHLY, CDR2 FYNNEI. The CDR3 sequence is 19 residues long. CDR3 coding DNA: TGTGCCAGCAACGCCCCGCCAGGGGGTGCATACTCTGGGGCCAACGTCCTGACTTTC. Translation: CASNAPPGGAYSGANVLTF.